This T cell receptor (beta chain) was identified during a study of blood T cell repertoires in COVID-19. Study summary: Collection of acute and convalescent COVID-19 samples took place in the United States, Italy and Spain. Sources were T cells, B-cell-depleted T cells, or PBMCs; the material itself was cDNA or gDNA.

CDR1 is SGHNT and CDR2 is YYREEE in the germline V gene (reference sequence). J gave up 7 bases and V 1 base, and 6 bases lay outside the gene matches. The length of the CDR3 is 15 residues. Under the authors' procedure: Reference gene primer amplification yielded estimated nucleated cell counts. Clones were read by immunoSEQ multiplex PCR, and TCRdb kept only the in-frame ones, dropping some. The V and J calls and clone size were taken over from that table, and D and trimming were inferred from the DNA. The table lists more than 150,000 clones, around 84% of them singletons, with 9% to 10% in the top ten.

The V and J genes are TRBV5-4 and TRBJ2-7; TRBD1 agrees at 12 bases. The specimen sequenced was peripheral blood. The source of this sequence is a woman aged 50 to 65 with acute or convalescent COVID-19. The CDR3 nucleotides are TGTGCCAGCAGCTTGAACCGGGACAGGGGGCTGGAGCAGTACTTC. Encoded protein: CASSLNRDRGLEQYF.